The 4 T cell receptor beta chains below all came from one sample that was sequenced in a study of CD8 T cells in ankylosing spondylitis. Each CDR3 protein is one row after TCRdb ran MiXCR on the 5' RACE reads. The sample holds about 400,000 distinct CDR3 sequences, 20% seen once. Sequencing was done on a sample of blood, either unsorted or a sorted T cell fraction (not recorded which). Every receptor here comes from a male donor with ankylosing spondylitis or in good health (not recorded which).

The CDR3 region is CASSGLAGDGTQYF. Written as DNA, the CDR3 is TGTGCCAGCAGTGGGCTAGCGGGGGACGGGACCCAGTACTTC. The gene calls are TRBV25-1 and TRBJ2-5, with TRBD2 matching over 10 bases. Unmatched junction bases numbered 6, after V lost 4 bases and J lost 7 bases. The V gene's germline CDR1 is MGHDK and CDR2 SYGVNS. CDR3 length: 14 amino acids.

The chain combines TRBV29-1 with TRBJ1-5; TRBD1 might be the D (5 bases). Germline V gives CDR1 SQVTM, CDR2 ANQGSEA. This CDR3 comprises 15 residues. V gave up 4 bases and J gave up 0 bases, with 13 bases separating them. The CDR3 DNA reads TGCAGCGTTGTAAGACCCGGGGGTAGCAATCAGCCCCAGCATTTT. Translation gives CSVVRPGGSNQPQHF.

V usage is TRBV7-2 and J usage is TRBJ2-1; tentatively, D is TRBD1 (5 bases). This CDR3 spans 13 amino acids. Germline values: CDR1 SGHTA, CDR2 FQGNSA. V dropped 8 bases and J dropped 5 bases, with 13 bases sitting between them. CDR3 residues: CASRLQGHNEQFF. As DNA, the CDR3 is TGTGCCAGCCGACTCCAGGGCCACAATGAGCAGTTCTTC.

This clonotype was detected only once. The V gene is TRBV20-1, the J gene TRBJ2-7, with 7 bases fitting TRBD2. The germline V gene encodes CDR1 DFQATT and CDR2 SNEGSKA (reference sequence). Unmatched junction bases numbered 0, after V lost 1 base and J lost 3 bases. The length of the CDR3 is 12 residues. The DNA of the CDR3 is TGCAGTGCTAGAGCTAGCGGCTACGAGCAGTACTTC. It yields the protein CSARASGYEQYF.